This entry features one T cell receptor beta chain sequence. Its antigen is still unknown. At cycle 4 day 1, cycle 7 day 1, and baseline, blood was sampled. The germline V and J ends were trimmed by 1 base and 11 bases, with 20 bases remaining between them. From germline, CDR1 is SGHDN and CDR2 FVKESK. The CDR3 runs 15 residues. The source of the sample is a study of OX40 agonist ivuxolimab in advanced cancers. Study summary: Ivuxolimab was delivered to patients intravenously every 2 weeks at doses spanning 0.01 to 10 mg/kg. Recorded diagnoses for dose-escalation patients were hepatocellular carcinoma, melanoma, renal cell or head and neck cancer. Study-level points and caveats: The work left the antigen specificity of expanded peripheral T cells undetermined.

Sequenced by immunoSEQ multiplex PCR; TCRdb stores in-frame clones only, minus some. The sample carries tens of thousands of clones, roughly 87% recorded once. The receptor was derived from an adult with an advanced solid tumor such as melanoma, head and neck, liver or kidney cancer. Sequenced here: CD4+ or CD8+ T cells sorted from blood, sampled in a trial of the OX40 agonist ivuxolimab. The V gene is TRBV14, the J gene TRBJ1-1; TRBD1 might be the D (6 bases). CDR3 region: CASSQVGAPPLGAFF. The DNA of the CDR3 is TGTGCCAGCAGCCAAGTGGGGGCTCCTCCCTTGGGCGCTTTCTTT. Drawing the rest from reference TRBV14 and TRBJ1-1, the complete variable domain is EAGVTQFPSHSVIEKGQTVTLRCDPISGHDNLYWYRRVMGKEIKFLLHFVKESKQDESGMPNNRFLAERTGGTYSTLKVQPAELEDSGVYFCASSQVGAPPLGAFFGQGTRLTVV.